These 7 T cell receptor beta chains were sequenced from one sample in a study of T cell repertoires in cytomegalovirus infection (dated by TCRdb to the late 2010s). The reads were generated on an Illumina HiSeq 1500. The public reads were quality trimmed at Q25 with fastp and then assembled into clones with MiXCR by TCRdb, keeping productive beta chains. Here each entry gathers all rows of one CDR3 protein and keeps the most common genes and DNA. The table for this sample lists about 830,000 distinct CDR3 sequences; 32% of them were counted only once. The leading ten clones occupy about an eighth of the sample. In the paper's terms, the treatment or condition label means: in vitro stimulation with specific CMV peptide epitopes to enrich CMV-specific T cells. No antigens are known for them. The starting material was cultured CD8+ T cells from PBMCs, obtained from culture after CMV antigen stimulation. The receptors shown here come from a human donor in good health (CMV status not recorded). Some clones in this sample may be carry-over from other donors' samples.

This clonotype was detected ten times or more. The chain carries TRBV6-5 and TRBJ1-2; D unclear. Trimming cost V 5 bases and J 2 bases, with 12 bases left between them. Germline CDR1 reads MNHEY; CDR2 reads SVGAGI. CDR3 size: 14 residues. Written as DNA, the CDR3 is TGTGCCAGCAGTCCCTGGACGGCGAACTATGGCTACACCTTC. This gives the protein CASSPWTANYGYTF.

Worth noting for this clonotype: A much larger clone lies one base from this, so it may be a read error. CDR3 sequence (DNA): TGTGCCAACAGCTTAGGAGCGGGGGGCTCCTACGAGCAGTACTTC. Protein sequence: CANSLGAGGSYEQYF. The rearrangement uses TRBV7-6 and TRBJ2-7; TRBD2 matches at 9 bases. Germline loops: CDR1 SGHVS, CDR2 FNYEAQ. The CDR3 length is 15 residues.

To note about this clonotype: Its ends do not fully match the called genes, so a read error is possible. J is TRBJ1-5 and V is TRBV6-1; TRBD1 is a possible D gene (5 bases). The CDR3 loop spans 15 amino acids. CDR1 MNHNS and CDR2 SASEGT come from the germline V gene. The CDR3 sequence: CANSEVDTWRQPQHF. In nucleotides, the CDR3 is TGTGCCAACAGTGAAGTGGACACTTGGAGGCAGCCCCAGCATTTT.

This clonotype has a count of ten or more. V gene TRBV6-5 combines with J gene TRBJ1-2; possibly TRBD1 for D (6 bases). The CDR3 extends over 16 amino acids. The V gene's germline CDR1 is MNHEY and CDR2 SVGAGI. Trimming took off 6 bases at V and 7 bases at J, with 24 bases between the two ends. In DNA form, the CDR3 reads TGTGCCAGCAGGCCGGGACACCTCCTTGTCCTTACTGGCTACACCTTC. Amino acid sequence: CASRPGHLLVLTGYTF.

V and J are TRBV6-8 and TRBJ2-1; 8 positions agree with TRBD1. CDR1 is MNHGY and CDR2 is SAAAGT in the germline V gene. The J segment lost 4 bases and the V segment lost 6 bases, leaving 8 bases of the junction unmatched. The CDR3 extends over 15 amino acids. The CDR3 loop reads CASRESGQVYNEQFF. CDR3 coding DNA: TGTGCCAGCAGGGAATCGGGACAGGTATACAATGAGCAGTTCTTC.

Ten or more counts support this clonotype. CDR3 bases: TGTGCCAGCAGCTTCGACAGGGAGCGGGACACCGGGGAGCTGTTTTTT. Residues: CASSFDRERDTGELFF. V gene TRBV7-8 combines with J gene TRBJ2-2; TRBD1 might be the D (7 bases). CDR1 is SGHVS and CDR2 is FQNEAQ in the germline V gene. The CDR3 loop spans 16 amino acids. V was shortened by 3 bases and J by 3 bases, with 14 bases between the two germline ends.

This clonotype was observed a few times. V and J are TRBV6-6 and TRBJ2-1; the D is unclear. This CDR3 has 14 residues. V was trimmed by 5 bases and J by 5 bases, leaving 13 bases between them. Germline CDR1 MNHNY, CDR2 SVGAGI (reference sequence). This CDR3 reads CASSPGWGNNEQFF. The DNA for the CDR3 is TGTGCCAGCAGTCCCGGGTGGGGAAACAATGAGCAGTTCTTC.